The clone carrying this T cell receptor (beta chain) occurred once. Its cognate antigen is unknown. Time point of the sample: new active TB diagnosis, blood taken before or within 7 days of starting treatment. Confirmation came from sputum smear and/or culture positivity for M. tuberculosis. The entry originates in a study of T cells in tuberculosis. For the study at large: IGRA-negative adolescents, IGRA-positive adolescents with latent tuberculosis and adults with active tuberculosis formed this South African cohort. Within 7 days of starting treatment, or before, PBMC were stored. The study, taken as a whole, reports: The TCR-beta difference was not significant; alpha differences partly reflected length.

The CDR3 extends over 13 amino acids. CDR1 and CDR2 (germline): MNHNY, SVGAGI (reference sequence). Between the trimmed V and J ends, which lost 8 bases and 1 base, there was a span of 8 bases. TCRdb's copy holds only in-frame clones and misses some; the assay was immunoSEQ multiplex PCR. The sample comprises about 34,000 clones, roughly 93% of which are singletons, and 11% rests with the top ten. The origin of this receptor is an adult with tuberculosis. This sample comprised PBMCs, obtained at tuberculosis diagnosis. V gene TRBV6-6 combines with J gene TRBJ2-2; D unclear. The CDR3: CASDNQNTGELFF. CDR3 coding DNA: TGTGCCAGCGACAATCAGAACACCGGGGAGCTGTTTTTT.